This TCR beta chain comes out of a study of T cell responses to AZD1222 COVID-19 vaccine. Study summary: Samples with a second dose at about 4 or about 12 weeks were pooled together. Study-wide points: An increase in Spike-specific TCR breadth and depth was observed after two AZD1222 doses. Clonal diversity was possibly underestimated; the donors were predominantly white British and more often female. The repertoires were collected only after the peak T cell response.

V lost 6 bases and J lost 10, with 13 bases in between. The CDR3 has 10 amino acids. Germline CDR1 SQVTM, CDR2 ANQGSEA. About this clone itself: What it binds is unknown.

Assay: immunoSEQ multiplex PCR; the TCRdb copy retains only in-frame clones and omits some. The data contain more than 150,000 clones, just over 85% of them singletons. Source: peripheral blood, taken on day 0 of AZD1222 vaccination. This receptor was taken from an adult in good health. The chain uses TRBV29-1 and TRBJ2-7; perhaps TRBD1 as D (5 bases). CDR3 DNA: TGCAGCGTGGTGACGACAGACCAGTACTTC. Translating it yields CSVVTTDQYF.